These T cell receptor beta chains were read from a single sample in a study of blood T cell repertoires in COVID-19. Libraries were prepared by immunoSEQ multiplex PCR; TCRdb keeps only in-frame clonotypes and omits some of them. The table includes almost 250,000 clones, roughly 85% detected once. The sequencing sample was made of PBMCs or T cells enriched from blood (not recorded which). These receptors all come from a woman aged 45-65 years with acute COVID-19. The CDR3 runs from the conserved cysteine through the conserved F or W. A D gene is named only where the DNA matches it firmly. Rows give clone size only sometimes, using once, few, many, or a class for an expanded clone.

J,size,D,length,V,DNA,CDR3
TRBJ1-5,.,.,15,TRBV9,TGTGCCAGCTCCCCGGGGAGCTCAGCATGGCAGCCCCAGCATTTT,CASSPGSSAWQPQHF
TRBJ2-3,once,.,14,TRBV4-3,TGCGCCAGCAGCCAAGATCTCGCGGCAGATACGCAGTATTTT,CASSQDLAADTQYF
TRBJ1-1,.,TRBD1,15,TRBV19,TGTGCCAGTAGTTTCAACAGGGGCGCGGGCGCTGAAGCTTTCTTT,CASSFNRGAGAEAFF
TRBJ2-7,.,.,13,TRBV29-1,TGCAGCGCCCGAAGGGTTACAGGTTACGAGCAGTACTTC,CSARRVTGYEQYF
TRBJ2-5,.,.,14,TRBV6-5,TGTGCCAGCAGCCCGGGGAGGTCCCAAGAGACCCAGTACTTC,CASSPGRSQETQYF
TRBJ1-2,.,.,13,TRBV5-6,TGTGCCAGCAGCTTGTTGGACAGCCATGGCTACACCTTC,CASSLLDSHGYTF
TRBJ1-6,few,.,18,TRBV27,TGTGCCAGCAGTTTATATGGTCTTGGGAGCTCCTATAATTCACCCCTCCACTTT,CASSLYGLGSSYNSPLHF
TRBJ1-1,.,.,14,TRBV7-2,TGTGCCAGCAGCTTCCTGGGGCCGAACACTGAAGCTTTCTTT,CASSFLGPNTEAFF
TRBJ1-5,.,TRBD1,16,TRBV5-1,TGCGCCAGCAGCGAGGGAACAGGGGGATGGGATCAGCCCCAGCATTTT,CASSEGTGGWDQPQHF
TRBJ1-3,.,.,13,TRBV6-5,TGTGCCAGCAGTCACAGGGCTGGAAACACCATATATTTT,CASSHRAGNTIYF
TRBJ1-1,.,.,13,TRBV20-1,TGCAGTGCTGGTGGACATAGTGGCACTGAAGCTTTCTTT,CSAGGHSGTEAFF
TRBJ1-1,.,TRBD1,13,TRBV6-4,TGTGCCAGCAGCCGGGACAGAGTTACTGAAGCTTTCTTT,CASSRDRVTEAFF
TRBJ1-2,.,.,13,TRBV6-5,.,CASSSSGNYGYTF
TRBJ2-1,.,.,12,TRBV4-1,TGCGCCAGCAGCCAAGAGTTAACAGGGAGGTTCTTC,CASSQELTGRFF
TRBJ1-4,.,.,15,TRBV18,TGTGCCAGCTCACCACGACAGGAGATAAATGAAAAACTGTTTTTT,CASSPRQEINEKLFF
TRBJ1-4,.,.,12,TRBV29-1,TGCAGCGTTGGGGGGACAAATGAAAAACTGTTTTTT,CSVGGTNEKLFF
TRBJ2-3,.,.,12,TRBV12-3/TRBV12-4,TGTGCCAGCAGTACTTACTCCGATACGCAGTATTTT,CASSTYSDTQYF
TRBJ1-2,.,.,12,TRBV3-1/TRBV3-2,TGTGCCAGCAGCCAGGGGGCGCGGGGCTACACCTTC,CASSQGARGYTF
TRBJ2-1,.,TRBD2,13,TRBV29-1,TGCAGCGTTGTTGGGACTAGCGGGAGTGAGCAGTTCTTC,CSVVGTSGSEQFF
TRBJ2-7,.,.,14,TRBV18,TGTGCCAGCTCACCAGGGGGCACGTCCTACGAGCAGTACTTC,CASSPGGTSYEQYF
TRBJ1-2,.,.,15,TRBV5-1,TGCGCCAGCCGGTGGTCGGGGATCAATGGCTATGGCTACACCTTC,CASRWSGINGYGYTF
TRBJ1-1,.,TRBD1,13,TRBV5-1,TGCGCCAGCAGCTTTGGGACAGACTATGAAGCTTTCTTT,CASSFGTDYEAFF
TRBJ1-4,few,.,13,TRBV6-5,TGTGCCAGCAGTTACAGGGGGTACGAAAAACTGTTTTTT,CASSYRGYEKLFF
TRBJ1-5,few,.,13,TRBV7-2,TGTGCCAGCAGCTTTGGGGGGTCTCAGCCCCAGCATTTT,CASSFGGSQPQHF
TRBJ2-5,once,TRBD2,19,TRBV7-6,TGTGCCAGCAGCTTAAGGGGCCTAGCGGGGGGCCAGAGGGAAGAGACCCAGTACTTC,CASSLRGLAGGQREETQYF
TRBJ1-2,.,.,16,TRBV19,TGTGCCAGTAGCCGGGACATTCGGGGATCTAACTATGGCTACACCTTC,CASSRDIRGSNYGYTF
TRBJ1-2,few,.,15,TRBV2,TGTGCCAGCAGTGAGATGGGGCAGCTTGGTTATGGCTACACCTTC,CASSEMGQLGYGYTF
TRBJ2-2,.,TRBD2,18,TRBV4-3,TGCGCCAGCAGCTATTCGCCGTACAGCGGGAGGAACACCGGGGAGCTGTTTTTT,CASSYSPYSGRNTGELFF
TRBJ1-6,.,TRBD1,14,TRBV7-2,TGTGCCAGCAGCCTGGGACAGATTAATTCACCCCTCCACTTT,CASSLGQINSPLHF
TRBJ1-2,.,TRBD1,13,TRBV5-6,TGTGCCAGCAGCCCGACAGGGATCGATGGCTACACCTTC,CASSPTGIDGYTF
TRBJ2-7,.,TRBD1,15,TRBV7-6,TGTGCCAGCAGCCTATATTTGGGACAGGGGTGGGAGCAGTACTTC,CASSLYLGQGWEQYF
TRBJ1-1,.,.,14,TRBV2,TGTGCCAGCAGCCGCTCACAGGGAAACCCTGAAGCTTTCTTT,CASSRSQGNPEAFF
TRBJ1-1,.,TRBD1,15,TRBV7-9,TGTGCCAGCAGCTTCACGACAGGGTGGGTGGATGAAGCTTTCTTT,CASSFTTGWVDEAFF
TRBJ1-2,few,TRBD1,19,TRBV5-6,TGTGCCAGCAGCTTGTGGTTAAAGGACAGGGGGTCCACAATTCAAGGCTACACCTTC,CASSLWLKDRGSTIQGYTF
TRBJ2-5,once,TRBD2,16,TRBV5-1,TGCGCCAGCAGCCCAAGACTAGCGGGGGGCCAAGAGACCCAGTACTTC,CASSPRLAGGQETQYF
TRBJ1-3,.,.,16,TRBV18,TGTGCCAGCTCACCAAATAGAGACATCTCTGGAAACACCATATATTTT,CASSPNRDISGNTIYF
TRBJ1-4,.,.,15,TRBV5-1,TGCGCCAGCAGCTTGGATCGGGGAATTGGGGAAAAACTGTTTTTT,CASSLDRGIGEKLFF
TRBJ1-5,.,TRBD1,13,TRBV10-2,TGCGCCAGCAGTACACAGGGGTGGCAGCCCCAGCATTTT,CASSTQGWQPQHF
TRBJ1-2,.,TRBD1,14,TRBV24-1,TGTGCCACCAGTGAGCCCGACAGGGCCTATGGCTACACCTTC,CATSEPDRAYGYTF
TRBJ1-1,.,TRBD1,14,TRBV29-1,TGCAGCGTTGATTCCCACAGGGGGCAGACTGAAGCTTTCTTT,CSVDSHRGQTEAFF
TRBJ1-6,once,.,14,TRBV14,TGTGCCAGCAGCCGTGGGAGGGGAGGGTCACCCCTCCACTTT,CASSRGRGGSPLHF
TRBJ1-1,.,.,17,TRBV19,TGTGCCAGTAGTCAGGGCACCCACAGAGCCTTTAACACTGAAGCTTTCTTT,CASSQGTHRAFNTEAFF
TRBJ1-2,.,TRBD1,12,TRBV6-5,TGTGCCAGCTCGGCAGGGGGCCTCGGCTACACCTTC,CASSAGGLGYTF
TRBJ1-2,.,.,14,TRBV6-5,TGTGCCAGCAGTTCTCTGGGGCCGGACTATGGCTACACCTTC,CASSSLGPDYGYTF
TRBJ2-1,few,.,14,TRBV13,TGTGCCAGCAAAGAGGGCTATACCTACAATGAGCAGTTCTTC,CASKEGYTYNEQFF
TRBJ1-1,.,.,12,TRBV11-1,TGTGCCAGCAGCTTACCTCACACTGAAGCTTTCTTT,CASSLPHTEAFF
TRBJ2-2,.,TRBD1,16,TRBV9,TGTGCCAGCAGCCCCCGGGACAGGGTGACCACCGGGGAGCTGTTTTTT,CASSPRDRVTTGELFF
TRBJ1-2,.,.,14,TRBV6-5,TGTGCCAGCAGGGACCCGGGAGGGTCGCATGGCTACACCTTC,CASRDPGGSHGYTF
TRBJ1-1,.,.,14,TRBV18,TGTGCCAGCTCGTGGACTAAAGTGGACACTGAAGCTTTCTTT,CASSWTKVDTEAFF
TRBJ2-4,few,TRBD1,16,TRBV7-8,TGTGCCAGCAGCCTGGGACAGATTCTAGCCAAAAACATTCAGTACTTC,CASSLGQILAKNIQYF
TRBJ2-2,.,TRBD1,14,TRBV11-3,TGTGCCAGCAGCAAGACAGGGGGGACCGGGGAGCTGTTTTTT,CASSKTGGTGELFF
TRBJ1-2,.,.,13,TRBV29-1,TGCAGCGTTGTTTGGGCAGGGAACTATGGCTACACCTTC,CSVVWAGNYGYTF
TRBJ2-1,.,TRBD1,16,TRBV7-9,TGTGCCAGCAGCCCCCCGGGACAGGGGTTTAGCAATGAGCAGTTCTTC,CASSPPGQGFSNEQFF
TRBJ1-2,.,.,15,TRBV6-5,TGTGCCAGCAGTCAATATGCCTTGCAGATCTATGGCTACACCTTC,CASSQYALQIYGYTF
TRBJ1-1,.,TRBD1,16,TRBV4-3,TGCGCCAGCAGCCAAGTGGGAGACAGGGAGAACACTGAAGCTTTCTTT,CASSQVGDRENTEAFF
TRBJ1-1,few,TRBD1,15,TRBV11-2,TGTGCCAGCAGCCCCACGGACAGGAGGAACACTGAAGCTTTCTTT,CASSPTDRRNTEAFF